This T cell receptor beta chain was obtained from a study of somatic mutations in cytotoxic T cells in rheumatoid arthritis. Profiled with immunoSEQ multiplex PCR; TCRdb holds only in-frame clones, not every one. The sample consists of 12,000 or so clones, roughly 70% of them appearing once. Trimming stripped 6 bases from V and 7 bases from J, with 6 bases between. The CDR3 totals 11 residues. Looked up from germline, CDR1 is MNHNY and CDR2 is SVGAGI (reference sequence). Magnetic beads with positive selection isolated CD4+ and CD8+ fractions, whose purity was verified by flow cytometry. This TCR derives from a middle-aged woman in good health. The chain carries TRBV6-6 and TRBJ1-4; D is ambiguous. The sample comprised CD8+ T cells sorted from blood. The CDR3 here is CASSWGEKLFF. The DNA for the CDR3 is TGTGCCAGCAGCTGGGGTGAAAAACTGTTTTTT.